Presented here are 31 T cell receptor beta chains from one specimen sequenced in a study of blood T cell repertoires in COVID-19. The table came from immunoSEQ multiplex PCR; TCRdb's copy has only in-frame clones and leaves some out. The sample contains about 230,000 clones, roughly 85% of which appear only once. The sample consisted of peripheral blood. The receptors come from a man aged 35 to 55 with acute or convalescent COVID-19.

CDR3 sequence reads: CASRSGVNTGELFF. In DNA, the CDR3 is TGTGCCAGCAGGTCCGGGGTAAACACCGGGGAGCTGTTTTTT. The J gene is TRBJ2-2, the V gene TRBV5-6, with D tentatively TRBD2 (5 bases). V was clipped by 5 bases and J by 2 bases, with 10 bases between them. CDR3 length: 14 residues. Germline V gene lookup returns CDR1 SGHDT and CDR2 YYEEEE.

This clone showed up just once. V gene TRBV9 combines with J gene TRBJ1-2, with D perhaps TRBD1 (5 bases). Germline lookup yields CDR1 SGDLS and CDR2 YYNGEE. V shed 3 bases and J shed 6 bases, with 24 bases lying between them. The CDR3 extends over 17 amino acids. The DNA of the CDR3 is TGTGCCAGCAGCGCCCTTCCGCAGGGTGTTGGGCTCGATGGCTACACCTTC. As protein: CASSALPQGVGLDGYTF.

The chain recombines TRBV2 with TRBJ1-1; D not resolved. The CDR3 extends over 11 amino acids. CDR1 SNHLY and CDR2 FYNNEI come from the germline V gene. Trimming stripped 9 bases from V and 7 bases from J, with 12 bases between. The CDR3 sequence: CASGWRNEAFF. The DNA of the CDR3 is TGTGCCAGTGGGTGGAGGAATGAAGCTTTCTTT. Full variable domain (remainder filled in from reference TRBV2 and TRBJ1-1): EPEVTQTPSHQVTQMGQEVILRCVPISNHLYFYWYRQILGQKVEFLVSFYNNEISEKSEIFDDQFSVERPDGSNFTLKIRSTKLEDSAMYFCASGWRNEAFFGQGTRLTVV.

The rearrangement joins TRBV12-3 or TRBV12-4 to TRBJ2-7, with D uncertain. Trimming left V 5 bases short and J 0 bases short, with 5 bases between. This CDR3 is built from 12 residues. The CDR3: CASSESSYEQYF. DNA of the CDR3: TGTGCCAGCAGTGAGAGCTCCTACGAGCAGTACTTC.

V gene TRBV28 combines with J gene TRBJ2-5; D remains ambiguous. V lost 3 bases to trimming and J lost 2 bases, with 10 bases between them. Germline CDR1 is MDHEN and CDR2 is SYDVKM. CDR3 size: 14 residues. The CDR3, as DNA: TGTGCCAGCAGTTTTCCGAGGATACAAGAGACCCAGTACTTC. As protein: CASSFPRIQETQYF.

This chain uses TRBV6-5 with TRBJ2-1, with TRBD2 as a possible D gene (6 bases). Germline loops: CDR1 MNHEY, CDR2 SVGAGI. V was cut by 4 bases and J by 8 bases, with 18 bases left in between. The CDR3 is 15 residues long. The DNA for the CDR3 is TGTGCCAGCAGTTTTCGGGACTTAGGTCGTGATGAGCAGTTCTTC. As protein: CASSFRDLGRDEQFF.

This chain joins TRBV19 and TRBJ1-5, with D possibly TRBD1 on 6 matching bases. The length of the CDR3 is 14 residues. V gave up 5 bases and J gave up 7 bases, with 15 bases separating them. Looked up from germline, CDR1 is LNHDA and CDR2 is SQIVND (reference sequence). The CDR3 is CASSPRGRGQPQHF. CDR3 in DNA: TGTGCCAGTAGTCCTAGGGGGAGGGGCCAGCCCCAGCATTTT.

Here the CDR3 reads CASSSRDRAGAGELFF. As DNA, the CDR3 is TGCGCCAGCTCGTCCCGGGACAGGGCGGGGGCCGGGGAGCTGTTTTTT. The chain is built from TRBV5-1 and TRBJ2-2, with TRBD1 matching 9 bases. The V segment lost 7 bases and the J segment 6 bases; nucleotides outside the gene matches: 13. Germline V gene sequence: CDR1 SGHRS, CDR2 YFSETQ. The CDR3 has 16 amino acids.

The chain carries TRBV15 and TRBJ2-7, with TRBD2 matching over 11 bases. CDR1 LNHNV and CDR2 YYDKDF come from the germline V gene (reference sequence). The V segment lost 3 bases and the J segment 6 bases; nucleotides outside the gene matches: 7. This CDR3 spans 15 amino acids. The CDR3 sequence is CATSRKLAGEVEQYF. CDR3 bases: TGTGCCACCAGCAGGAAACTAGCGGGGGAGGTCGAGCAGTACTTC.

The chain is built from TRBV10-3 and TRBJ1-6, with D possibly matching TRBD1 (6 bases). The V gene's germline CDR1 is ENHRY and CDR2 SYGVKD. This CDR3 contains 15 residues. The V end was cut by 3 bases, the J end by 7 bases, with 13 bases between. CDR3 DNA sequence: TGTGCCATCAGTGAAGTGGGGGCTCGGAATTCACCCCTCCACTTT. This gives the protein CAISEVGARNSPLHF.

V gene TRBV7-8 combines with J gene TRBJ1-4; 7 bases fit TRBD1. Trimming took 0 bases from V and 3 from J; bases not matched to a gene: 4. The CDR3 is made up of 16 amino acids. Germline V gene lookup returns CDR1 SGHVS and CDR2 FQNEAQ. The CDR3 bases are TGTGCCAGCAGCTTAGCGTGGGGACAGCCTAATGAAAAACTGTTTTTT. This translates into CASSLAWGQPNEKLFF.

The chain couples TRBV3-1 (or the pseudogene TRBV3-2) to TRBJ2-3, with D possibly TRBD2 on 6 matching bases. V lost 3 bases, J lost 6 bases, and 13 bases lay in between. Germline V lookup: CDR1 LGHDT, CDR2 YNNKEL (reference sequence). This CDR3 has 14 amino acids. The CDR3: CASSQNIGGDTQYF. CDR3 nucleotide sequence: TGTGCCAGCAGCCAGAATATTGGGGGGGATACGCAGTATTTT.

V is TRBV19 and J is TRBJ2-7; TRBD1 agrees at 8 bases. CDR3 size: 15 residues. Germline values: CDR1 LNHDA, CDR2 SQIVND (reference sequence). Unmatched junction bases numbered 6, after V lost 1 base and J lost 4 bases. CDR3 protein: CASSIGGQAYYEQYF. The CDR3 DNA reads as TGTGCCAGTAGTATAGGGGGACAGGCGTATTACGAGCAGTACTTC.

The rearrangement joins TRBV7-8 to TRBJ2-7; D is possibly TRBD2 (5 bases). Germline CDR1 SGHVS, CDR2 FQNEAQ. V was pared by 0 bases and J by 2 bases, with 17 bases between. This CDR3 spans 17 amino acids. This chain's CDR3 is CASSLAIGVGEPYEQYF. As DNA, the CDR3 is TGTGCCAGCAGCTTAGCCATAGGTGTTGGGGAGCCCTACGAGCAGTACTTC.

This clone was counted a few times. In DNA form, the CDR3 reads TGCGCCAGCGGAGTAAGGACAGGGGCTGCCGGGGAGCTGTTTTTT. It is translated as CASGVRTGAAGELFF. J is TRBJ2-2 and V is TRBV5-1; TRBD1 aligns across 9 bases. V lost 7 bases to trimming and J lost 6 bases; unmatched junction nucleotides: 10. Germline V gene sequence: CDR1 SGHRS, CDR2 YFSETQ. The CDR3 has 15 amino acids.

The CDR3 nucleotides are TGCGCCAGCAGCTTGGACAGTTTGGCTGAAGCTTTCTTT. It codes for CASSLDSLAEAFF. This chain connects TRBV5-1 to TRBJ1-1; D unresolved. V was clipped by 0 bases and J by 6 bases, with 9 bases between them. CDR3 length equals 13 residues. Looked up from germline, CDR1 is SGHRS and CDR2 is YFSETQ.

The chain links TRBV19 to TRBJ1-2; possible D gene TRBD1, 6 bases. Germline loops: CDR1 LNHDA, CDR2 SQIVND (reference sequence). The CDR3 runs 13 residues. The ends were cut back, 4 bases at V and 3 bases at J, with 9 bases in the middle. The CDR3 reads CASSTQGYYGYTF. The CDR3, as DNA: TGTGCCAGTAGTACACAGGGTTACTATGGCTACACCTTC.

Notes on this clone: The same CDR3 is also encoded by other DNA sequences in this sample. The CDR3 DNA reads TGTGCCAGCAGTTACTCGGGGGGTCAGGGCAGAAACACCATATATTTT. Its translation: CASSYSGGQGRNTIYF. V gene TRBV6-5 combines with J gene TRBJ1-3, with a possible D match to TRBD1 (5 bases). The CDR3 has 16 amino acids. Per the germline V gene, CDR1 is MNHEY and CDR2 is SVGAGI. With 0 bases removed from V and 5 bases from J, the gap between germline ends came to 14 bases.

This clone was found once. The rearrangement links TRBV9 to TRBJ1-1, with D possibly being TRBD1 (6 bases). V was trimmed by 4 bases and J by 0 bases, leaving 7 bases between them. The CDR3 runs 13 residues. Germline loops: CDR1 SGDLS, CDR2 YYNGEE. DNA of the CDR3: TGTGCCAGCAGCCCAGGGGTGAACACTGAAGCTTTCTTT. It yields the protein CASSPGVNTEAFF.

The CDR3 loop is CASSTRRQGAPNEQFF. CDR3 sequence (DNA): TGTGCCAGTAGTACCCGGAGGCAGGGGGCGCCTAATGAGCAGTTCTTC. The gene calls are TRBV19 and TRBJ2-1; the match to TRBD1 covers 8 bases. Germline V gene data show CDR1 as LNHDA and CDR2 as SQIVND (reference sequence). The CDR3 has 16 amino acids. The J segment lost 7 bases and the V segment lost 4 bases, leaving 12 bases of the junction unmatched.

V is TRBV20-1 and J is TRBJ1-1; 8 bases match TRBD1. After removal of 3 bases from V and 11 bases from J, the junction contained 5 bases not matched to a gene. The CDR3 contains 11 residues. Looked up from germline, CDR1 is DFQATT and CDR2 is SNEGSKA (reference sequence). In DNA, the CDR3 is TGCAGTGCTAGCTCGACAGGGGTTGCTTTCTTT. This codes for CSASSTGVAFF.

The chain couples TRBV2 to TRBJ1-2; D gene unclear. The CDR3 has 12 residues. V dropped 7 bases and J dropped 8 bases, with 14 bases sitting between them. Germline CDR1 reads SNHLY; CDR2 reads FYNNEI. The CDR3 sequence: CASIAMVGGYTF. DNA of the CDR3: TGTGCCAGCATAGCCATGGTTGGGGGCTACACCTTC.

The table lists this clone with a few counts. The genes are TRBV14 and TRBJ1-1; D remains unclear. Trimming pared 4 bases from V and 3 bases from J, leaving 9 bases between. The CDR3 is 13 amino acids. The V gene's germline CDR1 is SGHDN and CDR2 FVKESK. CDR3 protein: CASSPHPYTEAFF. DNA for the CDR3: TGTGCCAGCAGCCCACATCCCTACACTGAAGCTTTCTTT.

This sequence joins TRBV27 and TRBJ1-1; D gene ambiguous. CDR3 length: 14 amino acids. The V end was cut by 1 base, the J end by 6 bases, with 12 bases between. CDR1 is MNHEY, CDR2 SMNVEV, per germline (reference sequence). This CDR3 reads CASSLFGIGSEAFF. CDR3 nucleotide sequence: TGTGCCAGCAGTTTATTCGGGATAGGTTCTGAAGCTTTCTTT.

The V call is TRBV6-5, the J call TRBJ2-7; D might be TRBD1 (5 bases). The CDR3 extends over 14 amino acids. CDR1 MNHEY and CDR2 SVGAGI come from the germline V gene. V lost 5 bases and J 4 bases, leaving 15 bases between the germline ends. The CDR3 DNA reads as TGTGCCAGCAGTCTCTCGACAGTGACGTACGAGCAGTACTTC. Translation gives CASSLSTVTYEQYF.

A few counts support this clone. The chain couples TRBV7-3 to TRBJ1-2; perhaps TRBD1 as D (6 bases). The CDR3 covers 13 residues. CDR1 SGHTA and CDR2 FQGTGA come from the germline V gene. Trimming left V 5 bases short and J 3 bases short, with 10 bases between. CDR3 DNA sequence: TGTGCCAGCAGCCGTGGGGGCGACTATGGCTACACCTTC. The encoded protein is CASSRGGDYGYTF.

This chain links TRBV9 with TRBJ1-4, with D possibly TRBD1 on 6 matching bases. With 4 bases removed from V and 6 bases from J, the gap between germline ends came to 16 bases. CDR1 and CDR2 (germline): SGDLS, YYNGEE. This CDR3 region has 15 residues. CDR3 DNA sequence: TGTGCCAGCAGCCCGTTTGGCCGGACAGATGAAAAACTGTTTTTT. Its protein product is CASSPFGRTDEKLFF.

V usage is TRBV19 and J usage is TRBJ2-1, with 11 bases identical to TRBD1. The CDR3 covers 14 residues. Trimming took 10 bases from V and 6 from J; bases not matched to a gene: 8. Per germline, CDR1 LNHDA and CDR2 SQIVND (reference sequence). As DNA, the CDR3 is TGTGCCACCAGCCGGGACAGGGGGGTCAATGAGCAGTTCTTC. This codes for CATSRDRGVNEQFF.

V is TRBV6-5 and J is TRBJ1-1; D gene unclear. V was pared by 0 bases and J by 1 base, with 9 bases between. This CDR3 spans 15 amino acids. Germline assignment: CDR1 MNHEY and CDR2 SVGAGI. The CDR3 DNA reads TGTGCCAGCAGTTACTCGATCGCAGGGAACACTGAAGCTTTCTTT. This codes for CASSYSIAGNTEAFF.

Here the CDR3 DNA reads TGTGCCAGCAGCTCCAGCAGGACAGACCGCTACGAGCAGTACTTC. Translation: CASSSSRTDRYEQYF. The chain has TRBV7-9 and TRBJ2-7; a weak D match, TRBD1 (6 bases). The germline CDR1 and CDR2 sequences are SEHNR and FQNEAQ (reference sequence). There are 15 residues in the CDR3. V was shortened by 4 bases and J by 3 bases, with 16 bases between the two germline ends. The entire variable domain, with the rest obtained from reference TRBV7-9 and TRBJ2-7, is as follows: DTGVSQNPRHKITKRGQNVTFRCDPISEHNRLYWYRQTLGQGPEFLTYFQNEAQLEKSRLLSDRFSAERPKGSFSTLEIQRTEQGDSAMYLCASSSSRTDRYEQYFGPGTRLTVT.

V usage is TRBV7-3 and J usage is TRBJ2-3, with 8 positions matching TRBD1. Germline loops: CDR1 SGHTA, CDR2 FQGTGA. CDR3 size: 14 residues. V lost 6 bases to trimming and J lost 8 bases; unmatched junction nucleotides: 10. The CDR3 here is CASSPTGEVGTQYF. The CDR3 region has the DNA TGTGCCAGCAGTCCGACAGGGGAAGTAGGTACGCAGTATTTT.